Below are 2 T cell receptor beta chains sequenced from a single sample in a study of tissue T cells after allogeneic stem cell transplantation. The assay was immunoSEQ multiplex PCR, and TCRdb's table has in-frame clones only and misses some. The data show approximately 4,500 clones, around 45% seen once. Indicated time point: mouse harvest day 14 after allogeneic transplant. Each mouse received 10^7 T-cell-depleted marrow cells plus 10^6 splenic CD5+ T cells by tail vein. Sequencing was carried out using gut tissue. These receptor sequences come from a female BALB/c mouse given C57BL/6 T cells with graft-versus-host disease after an allogeneic hematopoietic cell transplant.

About this clone: Here the gene names and germline are mouse. Read coverage stops 1 residue before the CDR3 terminus; the germline J gene supplies the remainder. The chain links TRBV26 to TRBJ2-4; 9 bases line up with TRBD2. CDR3 size: 16 residues. The germline V gene encodes CDR1 KGHPV and CDR2 FQNQEV (reference sequence). The V gene end was trimmed by 0 bases and the J gene end by 3 bases; junction bases not matched to a gene: 4. CDR3 bases read: TGTGCCAGCAGTCTGTCGAAACTGGGGGGCCAAAACACCTTGTAC. The encoded protein is CASSLSKLGGQNTLY. The whole CDR3 reads CASSLSKLGGQNTLYF.

This clone was seen a handful of times. Gene labels here are mouse ones. With the read ending 1 residue before the CDR3 end, the germline J gene is used to fill in that end. The chain combines TRBV13-2 with TRBJ2-5; D unclear. Germline lookup yields CDR1 NNHNN and CDR2 SYGAGS (reference sequence). This CDR3 spans 15 amino acids. The V gene lost 5 bases and the J gene lost 3 bases, with 16 bases spanning the gap. The CDR3 loop is CASGRAVMGQDTQYF. CDR3 DNA (partial): TGTGCCAGCGGGAGAGCAGTGATGGGACAAGACACCCAGTAC.